One sample yielded the 11 T cell receptor beta chains listed below, sequenced in a study of early T cells in non-severe SARS-CoV-2 infection. TCRdb re-analysed the 5' RACE reads in MiXCR, keeping a single row per CDR3 protein. Among about 17,000 distinct CDR3 sequences listed, 4% to 5.5% were seen once. Input material: whole blood. The receptors stem from an adult who was a healthcare worker with PCR-confirmed SARS-CoV-2 infection or an uninfected control (not recorded which).

This clonotype came up many times. The genes are TRBV5-1 and TRBJ2-3; D is ambiguous. The CDR3 contains 15 residues. Germline V gene data show CDR1 as SGHRS and CDR2 as YFSETQ. The V end was cut by 0 bases, the J end by 3 bases, with 11 bases between. This CDR3 reads CASSLVSARTDTQYF. The CDR3 DNA is TGCGCCAGCAGCTTGGTATCAGCGAGGACAGATACGCAGTATTTT.

This clonotype was picked up many times. The chain joins TRBV20-1 to TRBJ2-7; no clear D gene. The V gene lost 5 bases and the J gene lost 0 bases, with 14 bases spanning the gap. CDR3 length: 14 residues. The germline V gene has CDR1 DFQATT and CDR2 SNEGSKA (reference sequence). DNA for the CDR3: TGCAGTGCTTTAACAGAATTTAGCTCCTACGAGCAGTACTTC. This gives the protein CSALTEFSSYEQYF.

This clonotype was picked up a small number of times. As DNA, the CDR3 is TGTGCCAGCAGTTACGAGAGGGTCGGGGAGCTGTTTTTT. Translating gives CASSYERVGELFF. V usage is TRBV6-6 and J usage is TRBJ2-2; D may be TRBD2 (5 bases). CDR3 length: 13 amino acids. The ends were cut back, 2 bases at V and 7 bases at J, with 8 bases in the middle. Germline V gene lookup returns CDR1 MNHNY and CDR2 SVGAGI (reference sequence).

This clonotype appeared many times. The chain couples TRBV7-8 to TRBJ1-2; D is uncertain. V was trimmed by 1 base and J by 0 bases, leaving 9 bases between them. The CDR3 is made up of 15 amino acids. Germline CDR1 and CDR2: SGHVS and FQNEAQ. The CDR3 protein is CASSLVVRANYGYTF. The CDR3 DNA follows: TGTGCCAGCAGCTTAGTTGTTAGGGCTAACTATGGCTACACCTTC.

This chain uses TRBV7-9 with TRBJ2-1, with TRBD2 matching over 11 bases. Germline V gives CDR1 SEHNR, CDR2 FQNEAQ (reference sequence). Unmatched junction bases numbered 8, after V lost 2 bases and J lost 5 bases. This CDR3 contains 17 residues. As DNA, the CDR3 is TGTGCCAGCAGCTTACTTAGCGGGAGGGCCGGAGACAATGAGCAGTTCTTC. Protein sequence: CASSLLSGRAGDNEQFF. The full variable domain, in which reference TRBV7-9 and TRBJ2-1 provide the parts outside the CDR3, is DTGVSQNPRHKITKRGQNVTFRCDPISEHNRLYWYRQTLGQGPEFLTYFQNEAQLEKSRLLSDRFSAERPKGSFSTLEIQRTEQGDSAMYLCASSLLSGRAGDNEQFFGPGTRLTVL.

Judged by abundance, this clonotype is medium-sized. The chain is built from TRBV12-3 or TRBV12-4 and TRBJ1-1, with a tentative D call TRBD1 (5 bases). V gave up 6 bases and J gave up 3 bases, with 8 bases separating them. The CDR3 consists of 12 residues. CDR3 coding DNA: TGTGCCAGCAGGCAAGGGGACACTGAAGCTTTCTTT. Protein product: CASRQGDTEAFF.

On this clonotype itself: Being one base from a much bigger clone, this may be a read error. The chain has TRBV7-8 and TRBJ2-3; 12 nucleotides line up with TRBD2. This CDR3 is 18 amino acids long. Per germline, CDR1 SGHVS and CDR2 FQNEAQ. CDR3 nucleotides: TGTGCCAGCAGCCCCCTTCTAGCGGGAGGGATGAGCACAGATGCGCAGTATTTT. It yields the protein CASSPLLAGGMSTDAQYF.

This clonotype occurred many times. V is TRBV27 and J is TRBJ1-4, with 10 nucleotides matching TRBD1. This CDR3 spans 14 amino acids. Germline assignment: CDR1 MNHEY and CDR2 SMNVEV (reference sequence). The V gene end was trimmed by 4 bases and the J gene end by 8 bases; junction bases not matched to a gene: 4. Here the CDR3 DNA reads TGTGCCAGCAGTTCGGGACAGGGGTCCGAAAAACTGTTTTTT. Translating it yields CASSSGQGSEKLFF.

Ten or more counts support this clonotype. The V gene is TRBV12-2, the J gene TRBJ2-3. TRBV12-2 is assigned pseudogene status. This CDR3 comprises 15 residues. In DNA, the CDR3 is TGTGCAAGTCGCTTAGCGGGCGGTGCGTTAGATACGCAGTATTTT. It translates to CASRLAGGALDTQYF.

This clonotype was observed many times. The J gene is TRBJ2-5, the V gene TRBV20-1, with D tentatively TRBD2 (6 bases). CDR1 is DFQATT, CDR2 SNEGSKA, per germline (reference sequence). This CDR3 is built from 13 residues. Trimming stripped 2 bases from V and 9 bases from J, with 16 bases between. The DNA of the CDR3 is TGCAGTGCTAGATGGGAGGCGGACGGGTCCCAGTACTTC. Protein product: CSARWEADGSQYF.

A few counts support this clonotype. The chain joins TRBV6-1 to TRBJ2-7; TRBD1 is a possible D gene (6 bases). Trimming removed 5 bases from V and 5 bases from J, with 22 bases in between. The germline V gene encodes CDR1 MNHNS and CDR2 SASEGT. This CDR3 spans 16 amino acids. The CDR3 sequence is CASSKISGRGSHEQYF. CDR3 nucleotide sequence: TGTGCCAGCAGTAAGATTTCTGGCAGGGGTTCCCACGAGCAGTACTTC.